These T cell receptor beta chains were read from a single sample in a study of T-cell reconstitution after alpha-beta-depleted transplantation in children. MiXCR, run by TCRdb on the PCR reads, gives a single entry per CDR3 protein. The sample consists of about 240,000 distinct CDR3 sequences, roughly a quarter of them appearing once. The input for sequencing was PBMCs, taken before TCRalphabeta/CD19-depleted stem cell transplant. The receptor set was obtained from a girl aged 2-10 years with Fanconi anemia, due to receive a stem cell transplant. Each CDR3 is given with its conserved first and last residue. D genes are given only for firm matches. Clone size is stated in some rows and not others, as once, few, many or a class when expanded.

v_call	j_call	clone_size	d_call	cdr3_aa	cdr3_nt
TRBV21-1	TRBJ1-2	few	-	CASSKDSYTF	TGTGCCAGCAGCAAAGACAGTTACACCTTC
TRBV3-1	TRBJ1-2	-	-	CASSQDSTNYGYTF	TGTGCCAGCAGCCAAGATTCAACCAACTATGGCTACACCTTC
TRBV27	TRBJ2-2	few	-	CASSFGLTGELFF	TGTGCCAGCAGCTTTGGTCTCACCGGGGAGCTGTTTTTT
TRBV19	TRBJ2-1	few	TRBD2	CASSPDSGTSGSSYNEQFF	TGTGCCAGTAGTCCTGACTCCGGGACTAGCGGAAGCTCCTACAATGAGCAGTTCTTC
TRBV7-9	TRBJ2-3	few	-	CASSLEGLANTQYF	TGTGCCAGCAGCTTAGAGGGACTTGCCAATACGCAGTATTTT
TRBV29-1	TRBJ2-2	many	-	CSVTRDIGELFF	TGCAGCGTGACCCGGGACATAGGGGAGCTGTTTTTT
TRBV18	TRBJ2-1	-	-	CASSPIRLSAGLNEQFF	TGTGCCAGCTCACCGATCCGACTCTCCGCGGGGCTAAATGAGCAGTTCTTC
TRBV5-1	TRBJ2-1	-	TRBD2	CASSFGLLAGGPSNEQFF	TGCGCCAGCAGCTTTGGGCTACTAGCGGGAGGGCCCTCCAATGAGCAGTTCTTC
TRBV7-2	TRBJ2-1	-	TRBD2	CASSQGGLGSVEQFF	TGTGCCAGCAGCCAAGGAGGACTAGGGTCGGTTGAGCAGTTCTTC
TRBV28	TRBJ2-7	-	-	CASSFPVAEQYF	TGTGCCAGCAGTTTCCCTGTCGCCGAGCAGTACTTC
TRBV6-5	TRBJ2-1	-	TRBD1	CASSYAGQGSNEQFF	TGTGCCAGCAGTTACGCGGGACAGGGGAGCAATGAGCAGTTCTTC
TRBV18	TRBJ2-1	-	-	CASSPTNEQFF	TGTGCCAGCTCACCAACCAATGAGCAGTTCTTC
TRBV20-1	TRBJ2-5	-	-	CSARFDKYQETQYF	TGCAGTGCTAGGTTCGACAAATACCAAGAGACCCAGTACTTC
TRBV20-1	TRBJ1-6	many	TRBD1	CSADRTGRSYNSPLHF	TGCAGTGCTGACAGGACAGGGCGCTCCTATAATTCACCCCTCCACTTT
TRBV5-1	TRBJ2-1	-	TRBD2	CASSFPGLARYNEQFF	TGCGCCAGCAGCTTCCCCGGACTAGCGAGATACAATGAGCAGTTCTTC
TRBV7-6	TRBJ2-1	-	-	CASSEAEASPYNEQFF	TGTGCCAGCAGCGAGGCGGAGGCGTCACCTTACAATGAGCAGTTCTTC
TRBV29-1	TRBJ1-1	many	TRBD1	CSVESTGQANTEAFF	TGCAGCGTTGAATCAACAGGACAGGCGAACACTGAAGCTTTCTTT
TRBV6-5	TRBJ2-5	few	-	CASHTAETQYF	TGTGCCAGCCATACGGCGGAGACCCAGTACTTC
TRBV5-1	TRBJ2-5	few	TRBD2	CASSYEGLAGAFGTQYF	TGCGCCAGCAGCTACGAAGGACTAGCGGGAGCATTCGGGACCCAGTACTTC
TRBV12-3/TRBV12-4	TRBJ2-3	many	-	CASSLGGTQYF	TGTGCCAGCAGTTTAGGGGGCACGCAGTATTTT
TRBV2	TRBJ2-7	few	TRBD1	CASNRDRDSYEQYF	TGTGCCAGCAACCGGGACAGGGACTCCTACGAGCAGTACTTC
TRBV12-3/TRBV12-4	TRBJ1-2	many	-	CASSYAGVNYGYTF	TGTGCCAGCAGCTATGCCGGGGTTAACTATGGCTACACCTTC
TRBV29-1	TRBJ1-2	many	TRBD1	CSAPTGGGYTF	TGCAGCGCCCCGACAGGGGGCGGCTACACCTTC
TRBV20-1	TRBJ1-5	-	-	CSAWTQSRLSVVSNQPQHF	TGCAGTGCTTGGACTCAAAGTCGCCTTTCCGTAGTTAGCAATCAGCCCCAGCATTTT
TRBV7-9	TRBJ2-1	few	-	CASSLGRGNNEQFF	TGTGCCAGCAGCTTAGGTAGGGGGAACAATGAGCAGTTCTTC
TRBV25-1	TRBJ1-2	many	-	CASSAGGYTF	TGTGCCAGCAGTGCGGGTGGCTACACCTTC
TRBV25-1	TRBJ2-1	-	TRBD2	CASSPKPGLVMYNEQFF	TGTGCCAGCAGTCCAAAACCGGGACTAGTGATGTACAATGAGCAGTTCTTC
TRBV28	TRBJ2-7	few	TRBD1	CATGTGTLEQYF	TGTGCCACCGGGACAGGGACTTTGGAGCAGTACTTC
TRBV5-1	TRBJ2-7	-	-	CASSLGEASKQYF	TGCGCCAGCAGCTTGGGCGAGGCATCAAAGCAGTACTTC
TRBV7-6	TRBJ2-5	many	TRBD2	CASSRLTSGRETQYF	TGTGCCAGCAGCCGACTGACTAGCGGGAGAGAGACCCAGTACTTC
TRBV4-2	TRBJ2-7	-	-	CASSQEVGGLSYEQYF	TGTGCCAGCAGCCAAGAAGTGGGGGGGCTCTCCTACGAGCAGTACTTC
TRBV11-2	TRBJ2-5	-	TRBD2	CASSWELRGTSVEETQYF	TGTGCCAGCAGCTGGGAGTTAAGAGGGACTAGCGTTGAGGAGACCCAGTACTTC